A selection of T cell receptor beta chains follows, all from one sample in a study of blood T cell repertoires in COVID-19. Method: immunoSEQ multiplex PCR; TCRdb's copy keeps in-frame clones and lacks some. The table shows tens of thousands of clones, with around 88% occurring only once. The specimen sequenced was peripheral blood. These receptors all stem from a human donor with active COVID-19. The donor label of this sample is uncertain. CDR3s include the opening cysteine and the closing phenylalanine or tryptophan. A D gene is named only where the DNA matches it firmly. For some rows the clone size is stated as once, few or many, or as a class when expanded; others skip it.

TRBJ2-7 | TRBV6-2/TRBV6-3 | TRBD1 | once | CASSFGFLTIRGKKAYEQYF | TGTGCCAGCAGTTTCGGGTTTTTAACGATCAGGGGGAAAAAGGCCTACGAGCAGTACTTC
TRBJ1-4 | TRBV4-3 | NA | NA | CASSPHGTNEKLFF | TGCGCCAGCAGCCCCCACGGTACCAATGAAAAACTGTTTTTT
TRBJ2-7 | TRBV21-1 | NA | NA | CASSDRTSGHYEQYF | TGTGCCAGCAGCGACCGGACTAGCGGCCACTACGAGCAGTACTTC
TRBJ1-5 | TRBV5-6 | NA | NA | CASSFGYGVNQPQHF | TGTGCCAGCAGCTTTGGATACGGAGTCAATCAGCCCCAGCATTTT
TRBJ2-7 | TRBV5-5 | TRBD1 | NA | CASSLTGTGIGEQYF | TGTGCCAGCAGCTTGACCGGGACAGGGATCGGAGAGCAGTACTTC
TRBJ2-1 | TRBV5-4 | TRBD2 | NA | CASGLAGGYEQFF | TGTGCCAGCGGGTTAGCGGGGGGCTATGAGCAGTTCTTC
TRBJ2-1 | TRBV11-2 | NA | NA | CASSLDTSGYEQFF | TGTGCCAGCAGCTTAGACACTAGTGGCTATGAGCAGTTCTTC
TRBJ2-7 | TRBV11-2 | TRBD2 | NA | CASSLAGGPSYEQYF | TGTGCCAGCAGTCTAGCGGGAGGGCCGAGCTACGAGCAGTACTTC
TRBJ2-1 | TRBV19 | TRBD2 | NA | CASRSGLAASPISYNEQFF | TGTGCCAGTAGATCGGGACTAGCGGCCTCCCCGATCTCCTACAATGAGCAGTTCTTC
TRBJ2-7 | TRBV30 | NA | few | CAWSQDSEQYF | TGTGCCTGGAGTCAGGACTCGGAGCAGTACTTC
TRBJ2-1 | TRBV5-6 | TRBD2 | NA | CASSWGLAGARIQNEQFF | TGTGCCAGCAGCTGGGGACTAGCGGGAGCGCGGATACAAAATGAGCAGTTCTTC
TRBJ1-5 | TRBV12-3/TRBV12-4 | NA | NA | CASSGQIDQPQHF | TGTGCCAGCAGTGGACAGATAGATCAGCCCCAGCATTTT
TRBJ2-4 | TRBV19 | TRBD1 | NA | CASRTGTGVSLAKNIQYF | TGTGCCAGTAGGACCGGGACAGGCGTAAGCCTAGCCAAAAACATTCAGTACTTC
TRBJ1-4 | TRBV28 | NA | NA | CASSSRDFATNEKLFF | TGTGCCAGCAGTTCCCGGGACTTTGCAACTAATGAAAAACTGTTTTTT
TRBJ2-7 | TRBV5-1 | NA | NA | CASSLGNRLPYEQYF | TGCGCCAGCAGCTTGGGGAACAGGTTACCCTACGAGCAGTACTTC
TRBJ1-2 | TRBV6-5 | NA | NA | CASSYSGTGREDGYTF | TGTGCCAGCAGTTACTCGGGAACAGGGAGAGAGGATGGCTACACCTTC
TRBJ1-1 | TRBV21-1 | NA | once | CASSKGQEGSNTEAFF | TGTGCCAGCAGCAAAGGTCAGGAGGGCTCGAACACTGAAGCTTTCTTT
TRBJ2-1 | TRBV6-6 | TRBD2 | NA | CASRTSGTYNEQFF | TGTGCCAGCAGGACTAGCGGGACATACAATGAGCAGTTCTTC
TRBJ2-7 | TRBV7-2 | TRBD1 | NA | CASSLSGDSYYEQYF | TGTGCCAGCAGCTTAAGTGGGGACAGCTACTACGAGCAGTACTTC
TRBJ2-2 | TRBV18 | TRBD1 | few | CASSPGQGGTGELFF | TGTGCCAGCTCACCAGGACAGGGTGGAACCGGGGAGCTGTTTTTT
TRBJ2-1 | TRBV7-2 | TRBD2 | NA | CASSLGRLAGFYNEQFF | TGTGCCAGCAGCTTAGGAAGACTAGCGGGATTCTACAATGAGCAGTTCTTC
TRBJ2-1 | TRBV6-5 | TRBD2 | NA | CASKTSGRPEQFF | TGTGCCAGCAAGACTAGCGGGAGGCCTGAGCAGTTCTTC
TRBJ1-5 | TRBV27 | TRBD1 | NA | CASSRGQGVGTGNQPQHF | TGTGCCAGCAGCCGCGGACAGGGGGTCGGTACGGGCAATCAGCCCCAGCATTTT
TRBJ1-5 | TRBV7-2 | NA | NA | CASSLVPGTGQPQHF | TGTGCCAGCAGCTTAGTACCAGGGACTGGTCAGCCCCAGCATTTT
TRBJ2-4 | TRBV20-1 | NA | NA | CSASRLAKNIQYF | TGCAGTGCTAGTAGACTAGCCAAAAACATTCAGTACTTC
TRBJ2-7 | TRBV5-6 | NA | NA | CASSFWHTRYEQYF | TGTGCCAGCAGCTTTTGGCATACCCGCTACGAGCAGTACTTC
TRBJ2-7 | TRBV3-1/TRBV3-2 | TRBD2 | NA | CASSNLAGSYEQYF | TGTGCCAGCAGCAATTTAGCGGGATCATACGAGCAGTACTTC
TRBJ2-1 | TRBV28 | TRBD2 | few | CASSFSATSGYNEQFF | TGTGCCAGCAGTTTTTCGGCGACTAGCGGATACAATGAGCAGTTCTTC
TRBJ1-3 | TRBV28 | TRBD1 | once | CASSLQGALGNTIYF | TGTGCCAGCAGTTTACAGGGGGCTCTAGGAAACACCATATATTTT
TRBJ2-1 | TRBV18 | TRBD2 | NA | CASSPVRLAGPNNEQFF | TGTGCCAGCTCACCAGTGAGACTAGCGGGACCTAACAATGAGCAGTTCTTC
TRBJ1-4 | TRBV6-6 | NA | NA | CASSYLGGATNEKLFF | TGTGCCAGCAGTTACCTGGGGGGGGCAACTAATGAAAAACTGTTTTTT
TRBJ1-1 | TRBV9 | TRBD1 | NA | CASSPMGQTNAGAFF | TGTGCCAGCAGCCCGATGGGACAGACAAACGCTGGAGCTTTCTTT